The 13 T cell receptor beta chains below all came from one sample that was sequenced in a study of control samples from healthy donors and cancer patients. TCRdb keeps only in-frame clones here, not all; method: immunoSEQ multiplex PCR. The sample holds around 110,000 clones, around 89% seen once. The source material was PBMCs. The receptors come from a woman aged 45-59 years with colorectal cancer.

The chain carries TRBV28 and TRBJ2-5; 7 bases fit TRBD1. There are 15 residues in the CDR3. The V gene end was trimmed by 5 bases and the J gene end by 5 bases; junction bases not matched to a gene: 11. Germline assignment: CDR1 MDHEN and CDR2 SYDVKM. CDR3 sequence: CASSNTGVTQETQYF. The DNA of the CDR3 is TGTGCCAGCAGTAATACAGGGGTGACTCAGGAGACCCAGTACTTC.

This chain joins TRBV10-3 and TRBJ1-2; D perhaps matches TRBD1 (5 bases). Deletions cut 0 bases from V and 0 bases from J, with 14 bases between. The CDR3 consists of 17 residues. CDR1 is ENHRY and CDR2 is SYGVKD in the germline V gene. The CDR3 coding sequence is TGTGCCATCAGTGAGTCACTTTACAGGCCAGCTAACTATGGCTACACCTTC. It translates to CAISESLYRPANYGYTF.

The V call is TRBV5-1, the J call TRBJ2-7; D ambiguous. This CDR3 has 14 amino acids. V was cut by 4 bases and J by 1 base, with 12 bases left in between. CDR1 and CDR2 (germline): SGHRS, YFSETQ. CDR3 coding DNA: TGCGCCAGCAGCCCGAGGTTTGGGTCCTACGAGCAGTACTTC. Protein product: CASSPRFGSYEQYF.

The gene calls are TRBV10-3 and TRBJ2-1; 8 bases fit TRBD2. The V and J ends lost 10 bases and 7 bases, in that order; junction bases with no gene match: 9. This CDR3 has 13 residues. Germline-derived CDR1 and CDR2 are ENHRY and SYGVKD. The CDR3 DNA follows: TGTGCCACCCGGGGGGGGGTGGAGAATGAGCAGTTCTTC. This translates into CATRGGVENEQFF.

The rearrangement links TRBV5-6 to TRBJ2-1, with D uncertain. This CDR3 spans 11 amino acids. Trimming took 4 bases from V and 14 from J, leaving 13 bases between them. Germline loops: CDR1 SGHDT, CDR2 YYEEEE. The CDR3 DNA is TGTGCCAGCAGCGTCAGTACCACAGAGTTCTTC. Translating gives CASSVSTTEFF.

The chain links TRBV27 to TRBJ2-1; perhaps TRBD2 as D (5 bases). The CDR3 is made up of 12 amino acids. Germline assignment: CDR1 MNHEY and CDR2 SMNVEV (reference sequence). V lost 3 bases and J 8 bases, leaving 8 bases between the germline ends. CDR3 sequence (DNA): TGTGCCAGCAGTTTTCTGGGAGATGAGCAGTTCTTC. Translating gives CASSFLGDEQFF.

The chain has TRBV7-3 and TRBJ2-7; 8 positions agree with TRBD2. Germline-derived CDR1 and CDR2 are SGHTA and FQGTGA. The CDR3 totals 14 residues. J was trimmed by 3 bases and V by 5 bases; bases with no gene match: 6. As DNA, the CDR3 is TGTGCCAGCAGCATGACGGCGGGGGGCTACGAGCAGTACTTC. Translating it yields CASSMTAGGYEQYF.

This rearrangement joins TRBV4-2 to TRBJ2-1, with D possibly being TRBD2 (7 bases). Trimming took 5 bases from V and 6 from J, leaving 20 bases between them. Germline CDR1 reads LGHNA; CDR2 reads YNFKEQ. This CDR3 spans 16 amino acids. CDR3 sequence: CASSFEGGGFVNEQFF. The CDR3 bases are TGTGCCAGCAGCTTCGAGGGGGGGGGCTTTGTCAATGAGCAGTTCTTC.

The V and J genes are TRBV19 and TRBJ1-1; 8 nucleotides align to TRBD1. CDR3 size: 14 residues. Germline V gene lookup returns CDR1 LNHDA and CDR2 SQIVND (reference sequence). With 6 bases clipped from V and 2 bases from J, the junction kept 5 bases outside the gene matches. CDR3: CASSQGQGNTEAFF. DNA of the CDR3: TGTGCCAGTAGCCAAGGACAGGGAAACACTGAAGCTTTCTTT.

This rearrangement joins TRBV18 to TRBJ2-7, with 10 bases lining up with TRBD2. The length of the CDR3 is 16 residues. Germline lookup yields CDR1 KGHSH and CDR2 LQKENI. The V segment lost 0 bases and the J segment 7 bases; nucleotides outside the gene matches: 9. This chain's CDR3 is CASSPPTSGRGREQYF. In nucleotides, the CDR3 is TGTGCCAGCTCACCACCGACCAGCGGGAGGGGTCGGGAGCAGTACTTC.

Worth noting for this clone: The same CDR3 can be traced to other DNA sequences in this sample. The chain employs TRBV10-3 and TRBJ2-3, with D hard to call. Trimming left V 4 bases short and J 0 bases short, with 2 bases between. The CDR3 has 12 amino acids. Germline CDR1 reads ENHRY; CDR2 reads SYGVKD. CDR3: CAISGSTDTQYF. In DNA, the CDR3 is TGTGCCATCAGTGGGAGCACAGATACGCAGTATTTT.

The CDR3 spells CAWGMGLYLGYTF. As DNA, the CDR3 is TGTGCCTGGGGTATGGGACTGTATTTAGGCTACACCTTC. The chain combines TRBV30 with TRBJ1-2; possibly TRBD1 for D (5 bases). In germline, CDR1 is GTSNPN, CDR2 SVGIG (reference sequence). V was pared by 5 bases and J by 8 bases, with 18 bases between. This CDR3 is built from 13 residues.

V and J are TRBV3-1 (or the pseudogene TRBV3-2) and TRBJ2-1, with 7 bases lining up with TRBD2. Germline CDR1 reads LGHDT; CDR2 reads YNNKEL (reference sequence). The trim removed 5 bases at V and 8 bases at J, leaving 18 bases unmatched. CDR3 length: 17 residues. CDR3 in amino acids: CASSYHRSSGGRDEQFF. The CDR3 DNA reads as TGTGCCAGCAGCTACCACCGTTCTAGCGGAGGGAGGGATGAGCAGTTCTTC.